These 14 T cell receptor beta chains originate from one sample sequenced in a study of blood T cell repertoires in COVID-19. Using immunoSEQ multiplex PCR, the repertoire was profiled, and TCRdb retains in-frame clones only, with some absent. This table holds about 200,000 clones, roughly 84% found once. The source material was peripheral blood. The source is a woman aged 40-49 years who had recovered from COVID-19.

The chain carries TRBV9 and TRBJ2-2; 8 bases line up with TRBD2. V lost 4 bases, J lost 5 bases, and 7 bases stayed unmatched. The CDR3 is 15 residues long. Looked up from germline, CDR1 is SGDLS and CDR2 is YYNGEE. CDR3 amino acids: CASSPSGRRTGELFF. CDR3 sequence (DNA): TGTGCCAGCAGCCCGAGCGGGAGACGGACCGGGGAGCTGTTTTTT.

This chain links TRBV19 with TRBJ1-5; 8 nucleotides match TRBD1. In germline, CDR1 is LNHDA, CDR2 SQIVND (reference sequence). This CDR3 contains 17 residues. The V segment lost 3 bases and the J segment 4 bases; nucleotides outside the gene matches: 11. This CDR3 is CASSIPGQGRSNQPQHF. The CDR3 DNA sequence: TGTGCCAGTAGTATCCCAGGACAGGGAAGAAGTAATCAGCCCCAGCATTTT.

The chain employs TRBV4-3 and TRBJ2-1, with 14 nucleotides matching TRBD2. This CDR3 has 16 residues. Germline CDR1 is LGHNA and CDR2 is YSLEER. V shed 4 bases, J shed 7 bases, and the junction held 6 bases outside the gene matches. In DNA form, the CDR3 reads TGCGCCAGCAGCCCGGGACTAGCGGGAGTCGATAATGAGCAGTTCTTC. Its translation is CASSPGLAGVDNEQFF.

The table lists this clone with a few counts. The genes are TRBV19 and TRBJ2-2; 11 positions agree with TRBD2. This CDR3 comprises 16 residues. Trimming took 3 bases from V and 7 from J; bases not matched to a gene: 7. Germline CDR1 LNHDA, CDR2 SQIVND (reference sequence). The CDR3 region has the DNA TGTGCCAGTAGTATTTGGCTAGCGGGAGGAGTCGGGGAGCTGTTTTTT. Its protein product is CASSIWLAGGVGELFF.

The chain is built from TRBV19 and TRBJ1-1; 7 bases are shared with TRBD1. The CDR3 is 14 residues long. Looked up from germline, CDR1 is LNHDA and CDR2 is SQIVND (reference sequence). V gave up 5 bases and J gave up 2 bases; unmatched junction bases: 5. DNA for the CDR3: TGTGCCAGTAGTTCGACAGGGAAAAACACTGAAGCTTTCTTT. Translating gives CASSSTGKNTEAFF.

The chain combines TRBV19 with TRBJ2-1; 9 bases fit TRBD2. Germline CDR1 LNHDA, CDR2 SQIVND (reference sequence). The CDR3 loop spans 15 amino acids. J was trimmed by 6 bases and V by 9 bases; bases with no gene match: 12. The CDR3 is CASNSFTSGLNEQFF. The CDR3 DNA reads TGTGCCAGCAACTCCTTTACTAGCGGGCTCAATGAGCAGTTCTTC.

The rearrangement uses TRBV7-8 and TRBJ2-1; D is unclear. Trimming cost V 3 bases and J 5 bases, with 14 bases left between them. Germline loops: CDR1 SGHVS, CDR2 FQNEAQ. The CDR3 runs to 15 residues. CDR3: CASSFLGQVNNEQFF. The CDR3 DNA reads TGTGCCAGCAGCTTCTTGGGCCAAGTAAACAATGAGCAGTTCTTC.

The chain recombines TRBV9 with TRBJ2-2, with 10 bases matching TRBD1. The CDR3 consists of 16 residues. The V and J ends lost 4 bases and 0 bases, in that order; junction bases with no gene match: 3. The germline V gene encodes CDR1 SGDLS and CDR2 YYNGEE. CDR3 coding DNA: TGTGCCAGCAGCCATGGGACAGGGGCGAACACCGGGGAGCTGTTTTTT. Protein product: CASSHGTGANTGELFF.

This rearrangement joins TRBV27 to TRBJ2-3, with D possibly being TRBD2 (6 bases). With 0 bases removed from V and 1 base from J, the gap between germline ends came to 14 bases. Germline values: CDR1 MNHEY, CDR2 SMNVEV (reference sequence). The CDR3 length is 17 residues. This CDR3 is CASSLSRWVAGTDTQYF. Here the CDR3 DNA reads TGTGCCAGCAGTTTATCCCGGTGGGTAGCGGGCACAGATACGCAGTATTTT.

V gene TRBV7-9 combines with J gene TRBJ1-1; 7 bases match TRBD1. In germline, CDR1 is SEHNR, CDR2 FQNEAQ (reference sequence). V gave up 4 bases and J gave up 10 bases; unmatched junction bases: 6. The CDR3 contains 12 residues. Written as DNA, the CDR3 is TGTGCCAGCAGCTCCGCCCCAGGGGGAGCTTTCTTT. Translated, it gives CASSSAPGGAFF. Complete variable domain (other parts from reference TRBV7-9 and TRBJ1-1): DTGVSQNPRHKITKRGQNVTFRCDPISEHNRLYWYRQTLGQGPEFLTYFQNEAQLEKSRLLSDRFSAERPKGSFSTLEIQRTEQGDSAMYLCASSSAPGGAFFGQGTRLTVV.

The chain has TRBV5-6 and TRBJ1-2, with 7 bases lining up with TRBD1. Per germline, CDR1 SGHDT and CDR2 YYEEEE. V dropped 4 bases and J dropped 2; count of bases not matched to a gene: 8. The CDR3 extends over 15 amino acids. The CDR3 sequence is CASSTDVTGNYGYTF. As DNA, the CDR3 is TGTGCCAGCAGCACCGATGTGACAGGGAACTATGGCTACACCTTC.

The chain carries TRBV5-6 and TRBJ1-4, with 8 bases aligning to TRBD1. The CDR3 runs to 18 residues. V shed 0 bases and J 0 bases; nucleotides not matched to a gene: 7. The germline CDR1 and CDR2 sequences are SGHDT and YYEEEE. CDR3 loop: CASSLEMGQATTNEKLFF. The CDR3 DNA sequence: TGTGCCAGCAGCTTGGAAATGGGACAGGCAACAACTAATGAAAAACTGTTTTTT.

This sequence joins TRBV28 and TRBJ1-5; D uncertain. The germline CDR1 and CDR2 sequences are MDHEN and SYDVKM. This CDR3 region has 13 residues. Trimming took 6 bases from V and 0 from J, leaving 6 bases between them. The CDR3 DNA reads TGTGCCAGCAGGGAGGGTAGCAATCAGCCCCAGCATTTT. It encodes CASREGSNQPQHF.

The chain links TRBV7-3 to TRBJ2-3, with unresolved D. Germline CDR1 SGHTA, CDR2 FQGTGA. The germline V and J ends were trimmed by 2 bases and 4 bases, with 10 bases remaining between them. The CDR3 sequence is 14 residues long. In DNA, the CDR3 is TGTGCCAGCAGCTTAGGGCAGAGAGCAGATACGCAGTATTTT. Translation: CASSLGQRADTQYF.